This TCR beta chain was captured in a study of blood T cell repertoires in COVID-19. The CDR3 has 14 residues. V lost 5 bases and J lost 3, with 12 bases in between. The germline CDR1 and CDR2 sequences are SGHRS and YFSETQ. Using immunoSEQ multiplex PCR, the repertoire was profiled, and TCRdb retains in-frame clones only, with some absent. This sample has 54,000 or so clones, with roughly four fifths found just once. This clonotype was obtained from a woman aged 60-75 years with acute or convalescent COVID-19. Sequences were obtained from peripheral blood. The V and J genes are TRBV5-1 and TRBJ2-1; tentatively, D is TRBD2 (5 bases). For the CDR3, the DNA is TGCGCCAGCAGGGGAGTCCAATTCTACAATGAGCAGTTCTTC. Encoded protein: CASRGVQFYNEQFF.